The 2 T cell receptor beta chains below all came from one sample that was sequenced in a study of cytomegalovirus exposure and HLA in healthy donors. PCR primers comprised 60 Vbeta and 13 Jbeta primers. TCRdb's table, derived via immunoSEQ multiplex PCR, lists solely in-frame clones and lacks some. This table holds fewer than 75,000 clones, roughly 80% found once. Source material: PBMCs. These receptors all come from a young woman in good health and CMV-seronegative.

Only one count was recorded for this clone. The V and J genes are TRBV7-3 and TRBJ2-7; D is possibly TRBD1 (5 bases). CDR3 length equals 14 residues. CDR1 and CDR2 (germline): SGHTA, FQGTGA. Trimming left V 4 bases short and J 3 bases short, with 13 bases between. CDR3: CASSSRNRSYEQYV. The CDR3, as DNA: TGTGCCAGCAGCTCCCGGAACAGGAGCTACGAGCAGTACGTC.

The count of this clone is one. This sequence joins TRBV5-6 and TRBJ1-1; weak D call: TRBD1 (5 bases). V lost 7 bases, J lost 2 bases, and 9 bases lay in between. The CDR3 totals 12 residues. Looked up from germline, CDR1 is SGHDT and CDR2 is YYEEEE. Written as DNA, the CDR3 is TGTGCCAGCGTGGGGCTAAACACTGAAGCTTTCTTT. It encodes CASVGLNTEAFF.